Listed below are T cell receptor beta chains from one sample, sequenced in a study of T cell changes during pregnancy in multiple sclerosis. Clones were read by immunoSEQ multiplex PCR, and TCRdb kept only the in-frame ones, dropping some. Of 50,000 or so clones in the sample, more than 90% were seen once. This specimen consisted of peripheral blood, obtained after pregnancy. These receptor sequences come from a female donor in good health, enrolled as a control in a pregnancy study. Each CDR3 is given with its conserved first and last residue. D genes are given only for firm matches. A row's size may be missing; if present it is once, few, many or a size class.

.	TRBD1	TRBJ1-3	TRBV2	CASSDGTGGNTIYF	TGTGCCAGCAGTGATGGGACAGGCGGAAACACCATATATTTT
.	.	TRBJ1-1	TRBV2	CASSGSFNSGGANTEAFF	TGTGCCAGCAGTGGGTCGTTTAATTCGGGAGGCGCAAACACTGAAGCTTTCTTT
.	.	TRBJ1-2	TRBV5-6	CASKSGGAGGYTF	TGTGCCAGCAAATCAGGAGGAGCGGGTGGCTACACCTTC
.	.	TRBJ1-6	TRBV2	CASSGGGQKNSPLHF	TGTGCCAGCAGTGGGGGGGGACAAAAAAATTCACCCCTCCACTTT
.	.	TRBJ1-1	TRBV19	CASTDSWEDTEAFF	TGTGCCAGTACGGACAGTTGGGAAGACACTGAAGCTTTCTTT
.	TRBD2	TRBJ2-3	TRBV2	CASSTSDSTDTQYF	TGTGCCAGCAGCACTAGCGATAGCACAGATACGCAGTATTTT
few	.	TRBJ1-1	TRBV30	CAWRPGQNTEAFF	TGTGCCTGGAGGCCCGGACAGAACACTGAAGCTTTCTTT
.	.	TRBJ2-7	TRBV28	CASSLPSWYEQYF	TGTGCCAGCAGTTTACCTAGCTGGTACGAGCAGTACTTC
.	.	TRBJ1-1	TRBV7-9	CASSLTQNTEAFF	TGTGCCAGCAGCTTAACACAGAACACTGAAGCTTTCTTT
.	TRBD2	TRBJ2-1	TRBV28	CASSFSGRSREQFF	TGTGCCAGCAGTTTTAGCGGGAGGAGTCGTGAGCAGTTCTTC
.	TRBD1	TRBJ2-1	TRBV6-5	CACGQGNEQFF	TGTGCCTGCGGACAGGGGAATGAGCAGTTCTTC
.	TRBD1	TRBJ2-7	TRBV19	CASTPDRPPYEQYF	TGTGCCAGTACCCCGGACAGGCCCCCCTACGAGCAGTACTTC
.	TRBD1	TRBJ1-2	TRBV6-4	CASSDWTGGGGYTF	TGTGCCAGCAGTGACTGGACAGGGGGCGGTGGCTACACCTTC
.	TRBD2	TRBJ2-7	TRBV29-1	CSVEGAGGLTYEQYF	TGCAGCGTCGAAGGGGCGGGGGGCCTGACCTACGAGCAGTACTTC
.	.	TRBJ1-6	TRBV5-1	CASSDQGSGYNSPLHF	TGCGCCAGCAGCGACCAGGGGTCGGGATATAATTCACCCCTCCACTTT
.	.	TRBJ1-5	TRBV28	CASTSGGSGAQHF	TGTGCCAGCACCTCCGGTGGTTCCGGGGCCCAGCATTTT
.	.	TRBJ1-5	TRBV5-1	CASSLSGAGGAQHF	TGCGCCAGCAGCTTGTCCGGGGCTGGGGGGGCCCAGCATTTT
.	.	TRBJ1-2	TRBV30	CAWSVGGVDYGYTF	TGTGCCTGGAGTGTTGGAGGGGTAGACTATGGCTACACCTTC
.	TRBD1	TRBJ1-1	TRBV29-1	CSYKTGGNTEAFF	TGCAGCTATAAAACAGGGGGAAACACTGAAGCTTTCTTT
.	TRBD2	TRBJ2-2	TRBV13	CASTSGRDTGELFF	TGTGCCAGTACTAGCGGAAGGGACACCGGGGAGCTGTTTTTT
.	TRBD1	TRBJ2-6	TRBV29-1	CSVEGLRDSTTSGANVLTF	TGCAGCGTTGAAGGCTTAAGGGACAGTACTACTTCTGGGGCCAACGTCCTGACTTTC
.	TRBD1	TRBJ1-6	TRBV6-1	CASSGSGTGHSSYNSPLHF	TGTGCCAGCAGTGGCTCCGGGACAGGGCACAGCTCCTATAATTCACCCCTCCACTTT
once	.	TRBJ1-1	TRBV10-3	CAIRITGDTEAFF	TGTGCCATCAGGATAACGGGGGACACTGAAGCTTTCTTT
.	TRBD1	TRBJ2-7	TRBV4-1	CASSHIDRGVSYEQYF	TGCGCCAGCAGCCACATTGACAGGGGAGTCTCGTACGAGCAGTACTTC
.	.	TRBJ2-5	TRBV6-5	CASSYSTAQETQYF	TGTGCCAGCAGTTACTCGACAGCCCAAGAGACCCAGTACTTC
.	.	TRBJ1-6	TRBV19	CASSPRGRANSPLHF	TGTGCCAGTAGTCCCAGAGGCAGGGCCAATTCACCCCTCCACTTT
.	.	TRBJ1-5	TRBV6-1	CASSQGLYSNQPQHF	TGTGCCAGCAGCCAAGGACTGTATAGCAATCAGCCCCAGCATTTT
.	.	TRBJ1-1	TRBV6-4	CASSAGSRTEAFF	TGTGCCAGCAGTGCCGGGAGTAGGACTGAAGCTTTCTTT
.	.	TRBJ2-1	TRBV1	CTRHLRAGVNEQFF	TGCACCAGACACCTAAGAGCGGGAGTGAATGAGCAGTTCTTC
.	TRBD1	TRBJ1-4	TRBV9	CASSAQDRGANEKLFF	TGTGCCAGCAGCGCCCAGGACAGGGGCGCTAATGAAAAACTGTTTTTT
.	.	TRBJ1-1	TRBV5-1	CASSLGTVNTEAFF	TGCGCCAGCAGCTTGGGAACAGTTAACACTGAAGCTTTCTTT
.	TRBD2	TRBJ2-1	TRBV28	CASKTFRGTSGRHAIAGNEQFF	TGTGCCAGCAAGACCTTCAGGGGGACTAGCGGGAGGCATGCTATTGCTGGGAATGAGCAGTTCTTC
once	TRBD1	TRBJ1-5	TRBV6-5	CASSHQGAVSPQHF	TGTGCCAGCAGCCATCAGGGGGCGGTGTCGCCCCAGCATTTT
.	TRBD1	TRBJ2-2	TRBV6-1	CASVPGQPNTGELFF	TGTGCCAGCGTCCCGGGACAGCCGAACACCGGGGAGCTGTTTTTT
.	.	TRBJ2-5	TRBV7-2	CASSPLQETQYF	TGTGCCAGCAGCCCCCTCCAAGAGACCCAGTACTTC
once	TRBD2	TRBJ2-5	TRBV9	CASSAPSSGRAETQYF	TGTGCCAGCAGCGCCCCTTCTAGCGGGAGGGCGGAGACCCAGTACTTC
.	.	TRBJ2-3	TRBV10-3	CAITPVLGGDTDTQYF	TGTGCCATCACTCCAGTGCTAGGCGGGGACACAGATACGCAGTATTTT
few	TRBD1	TRBJ1-2	TRBV10-1	CASQQGADGYTF	TGCGCCAGCCAACAGGGGGCTGATGGCTACACCTTC
once	TRBD1	TRBJ1-1	TRBV27	CASSLTGGGTEAFF	TGTGCCAGCAGTTTAACAGGGGGAGGCACTGAAGCTTTCTTT
.	.	TRBJ2-2	TRBV2	CASRTEHTGELFF	TGTGCCAGCAGAACAGAACACACCGGGGAGCTGTTTTTT
.	.	TRBJ1-1	TRBV5-1	CASSQDRPILNTEAFF	TGCGCCAGCAGTCAGGACAGACCTATCTTGAACACTGAAGCTTTCTTT
once	TRBD1	TRBJ1-3	TRBV5-1	CASSSSGGSGNTIYF	TGCGCCAGCAGCTCGTCAGGGGGCTCTGGAAACACCATATATTTT
.	.	TRBJ2-1	TRBV27	CASSFRRYNEQFF	TGTGCCAGCAGTTTCCGTCGCTACAATGAGCAGTTCTTC
.	TRBD1	TRBJ2-5	TRBV5-8	CASSWRPGQGETQYF	TGTGCCAGCAGTTGGAGGCCGGGACAGGGAGAGACCCAGTACTTC
.	TRBD1	TRBJ2-3	TRBV5-6	CASSPVGQGSDTQYF	TGTGCCAGCAGCCCCGTGGGACAGGGATCAGATACGCAGTATTTT
.	.	TRBJ1-5	TRBV19	CASTLREGLPQHF	TGTGCCAGTACCCTTCGAGAGGGTCTGCCCCAGCATTTT
.	.	TRBJ2-5	TRBV7-8	CASSPSRETQYF	TGTGCCAGCAGCCCCTCCAGGGAGACCCAGTACTTC
.	TRBD1	TRBJ2-4	TRBV4-1	CASSQPTFETGTNIQYF	TGCGCCAGCAGCCAACCAACTTTTGAGACAGGGACGAACATTCAGTACTTC
.	TRBD1	TRBJ2-5	TRBV28	CASAPRGTGISETQYF	TGTGCCAGCGCCCCTCGGGGGACAGGGATATCAGAGACCCAGTACTTC